This T cell receptor (beta chain) appears in the sequencing data of a study of blood T cell repertoires in COVID-19. Study at large: Researchers got acute and convalescent COVID-19 samples from the United States, Italy and Spain. Sample material is recorded as cDNA or gDNA derived from T cells, B-cell-depleted T cells, or PBMCs.

Original data processing: Researchers report that nucleated cell counts were estimated from reference gene primer amplification. Assay used: immunoSEQ multiplex PCR; TCRdb lists only in-frame clones, some missing. V and J calls and clone size are given by that table; D and trimming were obtained from the DNA. The sample lists more than 250,000 clones, nearly 85% seen once, with 8% to 9.5% in the top ten. The CDR3 spans 13 residues. The V and J ends lost 4 bases and 8 bases, in that order; junction bases with no gene match: 7. Per germline, CDR1 SGHTS and CDR2 YDEGEE. The sample was peripheral blood. This chain uses TRBV5-8 with TRBJ1-2; 8 bases fit TRBD1. This receptor was obtained from a human donor in a cohort sampled during active COVID-19. The CDR3 nucleotides are TGTGCCAGCAGCCCGGGACAGGTATACGGCTACACCTTC. It codes for CASSPGQVYGYTF.